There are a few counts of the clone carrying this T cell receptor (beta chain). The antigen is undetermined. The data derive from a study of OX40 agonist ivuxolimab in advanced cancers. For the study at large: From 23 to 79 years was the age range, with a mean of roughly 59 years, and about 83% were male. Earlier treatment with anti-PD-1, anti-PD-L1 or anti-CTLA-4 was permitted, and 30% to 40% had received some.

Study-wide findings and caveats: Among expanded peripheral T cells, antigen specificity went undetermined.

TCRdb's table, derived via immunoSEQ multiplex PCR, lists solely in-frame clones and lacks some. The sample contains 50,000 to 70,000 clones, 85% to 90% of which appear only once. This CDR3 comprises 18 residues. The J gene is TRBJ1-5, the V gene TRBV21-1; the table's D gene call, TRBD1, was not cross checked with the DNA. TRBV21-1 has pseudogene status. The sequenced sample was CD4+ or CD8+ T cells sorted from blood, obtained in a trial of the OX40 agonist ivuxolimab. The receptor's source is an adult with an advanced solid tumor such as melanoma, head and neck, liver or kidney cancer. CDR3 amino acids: CASTRGTGCTSSNQPQHF. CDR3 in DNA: TGTGCCAGCACCAGAGGGACAGGCTGTACGAGTAGCAATCAGCCCCAGCATTTT.